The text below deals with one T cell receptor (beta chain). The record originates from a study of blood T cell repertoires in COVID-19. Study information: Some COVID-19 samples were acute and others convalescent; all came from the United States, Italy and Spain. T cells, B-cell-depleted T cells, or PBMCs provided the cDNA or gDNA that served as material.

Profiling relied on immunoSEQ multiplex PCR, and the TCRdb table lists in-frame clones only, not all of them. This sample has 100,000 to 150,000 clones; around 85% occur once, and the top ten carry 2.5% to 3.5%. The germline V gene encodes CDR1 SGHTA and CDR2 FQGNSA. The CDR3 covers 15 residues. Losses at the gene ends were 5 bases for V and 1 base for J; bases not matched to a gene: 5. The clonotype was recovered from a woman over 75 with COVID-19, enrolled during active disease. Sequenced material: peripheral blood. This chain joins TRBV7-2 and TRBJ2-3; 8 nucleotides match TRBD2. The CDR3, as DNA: TGTGCCAGCAGCCCGGGGGGGGTCCGCACAGATACGCAGTATTTT. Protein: CASSPGGVRTDTQYF.